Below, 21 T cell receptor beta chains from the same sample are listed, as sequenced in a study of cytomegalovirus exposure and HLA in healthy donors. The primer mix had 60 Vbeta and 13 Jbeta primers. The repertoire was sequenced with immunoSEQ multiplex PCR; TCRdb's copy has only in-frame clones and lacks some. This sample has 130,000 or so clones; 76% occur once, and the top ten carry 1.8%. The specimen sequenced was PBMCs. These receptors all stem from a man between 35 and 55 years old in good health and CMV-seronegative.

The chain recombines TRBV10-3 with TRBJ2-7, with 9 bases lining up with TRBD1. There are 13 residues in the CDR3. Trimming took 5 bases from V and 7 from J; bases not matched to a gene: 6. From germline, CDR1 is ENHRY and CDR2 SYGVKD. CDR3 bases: TGTGCCATCAGTAGGACAGGGGAGAGAGAGCAGTACTTC. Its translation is CAISRTGEREQYF.

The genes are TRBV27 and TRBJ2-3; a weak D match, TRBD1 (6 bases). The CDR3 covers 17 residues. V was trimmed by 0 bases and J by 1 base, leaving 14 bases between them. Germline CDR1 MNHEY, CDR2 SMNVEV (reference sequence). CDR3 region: CASSLSAGAGGTDTQYF. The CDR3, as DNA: TGTGCCAGCAGTTTATCCGCAGGGGCCGGTGGCACAGATACGCAGTATTTT.

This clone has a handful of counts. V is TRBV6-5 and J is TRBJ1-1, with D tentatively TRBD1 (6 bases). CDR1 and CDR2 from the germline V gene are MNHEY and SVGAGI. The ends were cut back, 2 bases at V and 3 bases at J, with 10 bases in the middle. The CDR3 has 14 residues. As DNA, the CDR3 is TGTGCCAGCAGTTACGTCAGGGGCCACACTGAAGCTTTCTTT. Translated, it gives CASSYVRGHTEAFF.

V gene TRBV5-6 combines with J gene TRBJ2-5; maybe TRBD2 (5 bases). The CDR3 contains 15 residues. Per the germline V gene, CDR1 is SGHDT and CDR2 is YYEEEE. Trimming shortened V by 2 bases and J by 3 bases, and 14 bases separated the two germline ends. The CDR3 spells CASSFGHWGEETQYF. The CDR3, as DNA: TGTGCCAGCAGCTTTGGTCATTGGGGAGAAGAGACCCAGTACTTC.

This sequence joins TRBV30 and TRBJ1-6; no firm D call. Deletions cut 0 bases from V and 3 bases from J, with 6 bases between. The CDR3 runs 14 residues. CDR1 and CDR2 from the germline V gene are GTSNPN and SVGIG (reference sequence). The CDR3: CAWSVQNYNSPLHF. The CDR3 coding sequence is TGTGCCTGGAGTGTACAGAACTATAATTCACCCCTCCACTTT.

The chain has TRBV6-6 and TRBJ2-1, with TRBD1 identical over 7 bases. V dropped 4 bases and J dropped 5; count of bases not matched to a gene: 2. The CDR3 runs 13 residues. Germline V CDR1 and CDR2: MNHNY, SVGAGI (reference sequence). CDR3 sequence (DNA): TGTGCCAGCAGTTCCGGGACAGACAATGAGCAGTTCTTC. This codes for CASSSGTDNEQFF.

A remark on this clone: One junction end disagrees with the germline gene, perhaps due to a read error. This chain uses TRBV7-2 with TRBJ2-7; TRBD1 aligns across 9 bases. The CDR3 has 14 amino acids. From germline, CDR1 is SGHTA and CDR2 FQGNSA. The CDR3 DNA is TGTGCCAGCAGCCCACAGGGGGCGCGGGACGAGCAGCACTTC. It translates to CASSPQGARDEQHF.

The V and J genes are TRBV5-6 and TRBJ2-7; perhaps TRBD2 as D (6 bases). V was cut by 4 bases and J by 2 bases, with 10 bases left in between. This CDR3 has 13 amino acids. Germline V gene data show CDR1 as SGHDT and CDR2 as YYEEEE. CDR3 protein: CASSRDLTYEQYF. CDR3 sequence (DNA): TGTGCCAGCAGCCGGGACTTAACCTACGAGCAGTACTTC.

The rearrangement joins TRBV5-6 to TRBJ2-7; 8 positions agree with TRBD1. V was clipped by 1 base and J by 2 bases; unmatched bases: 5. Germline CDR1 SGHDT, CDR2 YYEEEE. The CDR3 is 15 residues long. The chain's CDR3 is CASSLRPGQAYEQYF. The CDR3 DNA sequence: TGTGCCAGCAGCTTGAGACCGGGACAGGCCTACGAGCAGTACTTC.

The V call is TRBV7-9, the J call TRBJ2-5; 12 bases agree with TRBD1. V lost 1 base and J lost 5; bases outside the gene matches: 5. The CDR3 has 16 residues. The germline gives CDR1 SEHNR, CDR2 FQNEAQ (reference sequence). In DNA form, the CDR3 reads TGTGCCAGCAGCTTAGTGGGACAGGGGGCGAGGGAGACCCAGTACTTC. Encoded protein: CASSLVGQGARETQYF.

CDR3 DNA sequence: TGTGCCAGCAGTGCTCTGACTAGCGGGGGATCGGGGGAGCAGTTCTTC. Encoded protein: CASSALTSGGSGEQFF. This chain links TRBV2 with TRBJ2-1, with 12 bases that match TRBD2. V dropped 4 bases and J dropped 10; count of bases not matched to a gene: 11. Germline V gene data show CDR1 as SNHLY and CDR2 as FYNNEI. This CDR3 is built from 16 residues.

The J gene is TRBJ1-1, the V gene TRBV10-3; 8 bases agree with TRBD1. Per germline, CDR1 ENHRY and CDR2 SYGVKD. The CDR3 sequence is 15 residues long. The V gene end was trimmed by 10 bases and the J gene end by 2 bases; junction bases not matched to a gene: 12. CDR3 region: CATKTTTGVNTEAFF. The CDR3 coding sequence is TGTGCCACCAAAACGACGACAGGGGTAAACACTGAAGCTTTCTTT.

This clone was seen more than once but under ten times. The DNA of the CDR3 is TGTGCCAGCAGTCCGACTAGCGGGGGGACAGATACGCAGTATTTT. Translation: CASSPTSGGTDTQYF. The chain recombines TRBV6-4 with TRBJ2-3, with 13 bases identical to TRBD2. V shed 5 bases and J 3 bases; nucleotides not matched to a gene: 2. The CDR3 has 15 residues. The germline gives CDR1 MRHNA, CDR2 SNTAGT.

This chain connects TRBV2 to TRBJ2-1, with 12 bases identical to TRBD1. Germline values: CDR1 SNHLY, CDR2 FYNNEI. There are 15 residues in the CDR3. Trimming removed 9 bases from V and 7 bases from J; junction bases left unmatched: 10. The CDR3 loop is CASPRWDRGQNEQFF. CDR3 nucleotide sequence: TGTGCCAGTCCAAGGTGGGACAGGGGGCAGAATGAGCAGTTCTTC.

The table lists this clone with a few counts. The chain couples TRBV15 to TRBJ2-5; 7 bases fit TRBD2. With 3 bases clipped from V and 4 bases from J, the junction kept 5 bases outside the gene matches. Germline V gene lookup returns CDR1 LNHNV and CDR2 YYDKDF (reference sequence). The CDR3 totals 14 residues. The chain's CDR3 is CATSSWGGLETQYF. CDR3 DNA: TGTGCCACCAGCAGTTGGGGGGGATTAGAGACCCAGTACTTC.

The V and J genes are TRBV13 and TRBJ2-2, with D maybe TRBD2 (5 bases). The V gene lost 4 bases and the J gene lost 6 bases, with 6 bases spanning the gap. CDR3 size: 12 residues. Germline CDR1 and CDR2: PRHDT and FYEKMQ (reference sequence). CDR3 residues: CASSSEAGELFF. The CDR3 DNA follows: TGTGCCAGCAGCTCGGAGGCCGGGGAGCTGTTTTTT.

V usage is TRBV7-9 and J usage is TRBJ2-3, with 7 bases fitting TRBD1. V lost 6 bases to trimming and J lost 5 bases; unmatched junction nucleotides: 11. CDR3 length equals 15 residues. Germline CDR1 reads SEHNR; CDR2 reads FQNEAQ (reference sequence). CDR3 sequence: CASRSRDSGGDTQYF. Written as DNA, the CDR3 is TGTGCCAGCAGGTCCCGGGACAGTGGGGGAGATACGCAGTATTTT.

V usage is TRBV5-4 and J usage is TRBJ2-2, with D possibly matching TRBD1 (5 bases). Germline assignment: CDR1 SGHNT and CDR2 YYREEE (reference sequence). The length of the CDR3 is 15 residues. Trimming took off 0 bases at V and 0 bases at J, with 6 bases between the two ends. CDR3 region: CASSLGTPNTGELFF. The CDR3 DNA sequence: TGTGCCAGCAGCTTGGGGACACCGAACACCGGGGAGCTGTTTTTT.

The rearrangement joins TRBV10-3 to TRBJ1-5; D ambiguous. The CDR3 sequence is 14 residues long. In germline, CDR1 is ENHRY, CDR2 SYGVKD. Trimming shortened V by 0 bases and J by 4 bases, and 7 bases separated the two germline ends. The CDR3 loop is CAISESADNQPQHF. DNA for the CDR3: TGTGCCATCAGTGAGTCGGCGGATAATCAGCCCCAGCATTTT.

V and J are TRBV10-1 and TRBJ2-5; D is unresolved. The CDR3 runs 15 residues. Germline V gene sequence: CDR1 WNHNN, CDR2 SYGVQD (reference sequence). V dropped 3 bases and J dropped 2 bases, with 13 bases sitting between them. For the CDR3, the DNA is TGCGCCAGCAGTGATGGAAGACTGGAGCAAGAGACCCAGTACTTC. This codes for CASSDGRLEQETQYF.

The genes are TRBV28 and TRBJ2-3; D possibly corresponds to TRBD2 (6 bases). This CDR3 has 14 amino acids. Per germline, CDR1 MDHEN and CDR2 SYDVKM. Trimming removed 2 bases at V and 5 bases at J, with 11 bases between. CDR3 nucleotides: TGTGCCAGCAGTTTACGGACTATCATAGATACGCAGTATTTT. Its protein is CASSLRTIIDTQYF.